Sequencing of this T cell receptor beta chain was carried out in a study of T cell repertoires in aging, cancer and after chemotherapy. Study-wide background: Six age groups, ranging from 30 or younger to 70 or older, included the donors.

TCR beta rearrangements were amplified from peripheral blood genomic DNA. CDR1 and CDR2 from the germline V gene are SGHDT and YYEEEE. The V gene end was trimmed by 0 bases and the J gene end by 5 bases; junction bases not matched to a gene: 6. This CDR3 region has 17 residues. By sample share, this clonotype is medium-sized. A mixed TRB-A/B primer pool amplified rearranged TRB by multiplex touch-down PCR. TCRdb reanalysed the multiplex PCR reads using MiXCR and keeps one entry per CDR3 protein. The repertoire includes 1,000 to 1,200 distinct CDR3 sequences, roughly 29% of them detected once, and 92% sits in the top ten.

Sequencing used blood. The receptor was isolated from a human donor with a blood cancer. This sequence joins TRBV5-6 and TRBJ1-4; the match to TRBD1 covers 11 bases. The DNA for the CDR3 is TGTGCCAGCAGCTTGGCTGGGACAGGGGGAAGAAATGAAAAACTGTTTTTT. This codes for CASSLAGTGGRNEKLFF.